Presented here are 19 T cell receptor beta chains from one specimen sequenced in a study of blood T cell repertoires in COVID-19. The repertoire was sequenced with immunoSEQ multiplex PCR; TCRdb's copy has only in-frame clones and lacks some. The sample shows under 200,000 clones, 80% to 85% of them seen only once. Sequenced sample: PBMCs or T cells enriched from blood (not recorded which). These receptors were collected from a woman under 40 who had been exposed to COVID-19.

V gene TRBV13 combines with J gene TRBJ2-2; 10 bases line up with TRBD2. This CDR3 is built from 15 residues. Trimming cost V 5 bases and J 4 bases; bases outside gene matches: 4. Looked up from germline, CDR1 is PRHDT and CDR2 is FYEKMQ (reference sequence). The CDR3 here is CASSESGGATGELFF. The CDR3 DNA is TGTGCCAGCAGCGAGAGCGGGGGGGCCACCGGGGAGCTGTTTTTT.

The chain couples TRBV4-1 to TRBJ1-1, with unresolved D. The germline CDR1 and CDR2 sequences are MGHRA and YSYEKL. This CDR3 spans 15 amino acids. The ends were cut back, 0 bases at V and 1 base at J, with 9 bases in the middle. CDR3 region: CASSQDGHPNTEAFF. The CDR3 DNA reads as TGCGCCAGCAGCCAAGATGGGCACCCGAACACTGAAGCTTTCTTT.

This clone was picked up a small number of times. The chain links TRBV19 to TRBJ1-4; D is perhaps TRBD1 (6 bases). This CDR3 is 14 amino acids long. Trimming removed 3 bases at V and 8 bases at J, with 13 bases between. Looked up from germline, CDR1 is LNHDA and CDR2 is SQIVND (reference sequence). The CDR3 reads CASSITYTGEKLFF. For the CDR3, the DNA is TGTGCCAGTAGTATCACCTATACAGGGGAAAAACTGTTTTTT.

J is TRBJ1-6 and V is TRBV5-1, with 9 bases lining up with TRBD1. CDR1 SGHRS and CDR2 YFSETQ come from the germline V gene. The CDR3 totals 16 residues. The V gene end was trimmed by 3 bases and the J gene end by 8 bases; junction bases not matched to a gene: 9. In nucleotides, the CDR3 is TGCGCCAGCAGCTCTGGGACAGGGCAGTGGGATTCACCCCTCCACTTT. Protein: CASSSGTGQWDSPLHF.

This chain joins TRBV7-2 and TRBJ1-4; weak D call: TRBD1 (6 bases). CDR1 is SGHTA and CDR2 is FQGNSA in the germline V gene. Between the trimmed V and J ends, which lost 5 bases and 5 bases, there was a span of 18 bases. This CDR3 has 16 amino acids. CDR3 coding DNA: TGTGCCAGCAGCAAGCCGGGGGGCCGGGGGAATGAAAAACTGTTTTTT. Translation: CASSKPGGRGNEKLFF.

This rearrangement joins TRBV19 to TRBJ1-2, with no clear D. This CDR3 comprises 13 residues. Trimming stripped 7 bases from V and 4 bases from J, with 13 bases between. Germline values: CDR1 LNHDA, CDR2 SQIVND (reference sequence). CDR3 region: CASNPSRGYGYTF. CDR3 nucleotides: TGTGCCAGTAATCCAAGCCGGGGCTATGGCTACACCTTC.

This rearrangement joins TRBV4-1 to TRBJ2-5; TRBD1 matches 7 bases. CDR1 and CDR2 (germline): MGHRA, YSYEKL. Trimming removed 4 bases from V and 4 bases from J; junction bases left unmatched: 3. The CDR3 runs to 13 residues. DNA for the CDR3: TGCGCCAGCAGCCTAAGACAGGGAGAGACCCAGTACTTC. Amino acid sequence: CASSLRQGETQYF.

This clone was detected only once. The chain employs TRBV5-1 and TRBJ1-1; 7 nucleotides agree with TRBD1. The J segment lost 8 bases and the V segment lost 4 bases, leaving 14 bases of the junction unmatched. This CDR3 contains 15 residues. CDR1 and CDR2 (germline): SGHRS, YFSETQ. The CDR3 spells CASSPRQGGYLEAFF. The CDR3 region has the DNA TGCGCCAGCAGCCCCAGACAGGGTGGTTATCTGGAAGCTTTCTTT. Variable domain in full (rest from reference TRBV5-1 and TRBJ1-1): KAGVTQTPRYLIKTRGQQVTLSCSPISGHRSVSWYQQTPGQGLQFLFEYFSETQRNKGNFPGRFSGRQFSNSRSEMNVSTLELGDSALYLCASSPRQGGYLEAFFGQGTRLTVV.

The chain recombines TRBV4-1 with TRBJ1-6; D unresolved. The CDR3 runs to 17 residues. Germline V lookup: CDR1 MGHRA, CDR2 YSYEKL. V was trimmed by 0 bases and J by 9 bases, leaving 18 bases between them. The CDR3 bases are TGCGCCAGCAGCCAAGATATAGGAGAAATATGGGTTTCACCCCTCCACTTT. This encodes CASSQDIGEIWVSPLHF.

Concerning this clone: This specimen includes other DNA sequences encoding the same CDR3. The V gene is TRBV5-6, the J gene TRBJ1-2; TRBD1 aligns across 10 bases. In germline, CDR1 is SGHDT, CDR2 YYEEEE. CDR3 length equals 16 residues. V shed 0 bases, J shed 3 bases, and the junction held 5 bases outside the gene matches. Written as DNA, the CDR3 is TGTGCCAGCAGCTTGGATCGGGACAGGGGCGACTATGGCTACACCTTC. It specifies CASSLDRDRGDYGYTF.

The chain links TRBV27 to TRBJ2-1, with TRBD2 identical over 9 bases. This CDR3 is 16 amino acids long. V shed 0 bases and J 6 bases; nucleotides not matched to a gene: 6. Germline loops: CDR1 MNHEY, CDR2 SMNVEV (reference sequence). CDR3 sequence: CASSLSRAGGANEQFF. The DNA for the CDR3 is TGTGCCAGCAGTTTATCGCGAGCGGGGGGTGCCAATGAGCAGTTCTTC.

The chain joins TRBV25-1 to TRBJ1-6, with D hard to call. This CDR3 spans 14 amino acids. Germline values: CDR1 MGHDK, CDR2 SYGVNS. V lost 1 base to trimming and J lost 8 bases, with 9 bases between them. DNA for the CDR3: TGTGCCAGCAGTGAATTTTTTGGAGATTCACCCCTCCACTTT. Its protein product is CASSEFFGDSPLHF.

V gene TRBV27 combines with J gene TRBJ1-1, with D perhaps TRBD1 (5 bases). The V end lost 4 bases, the J end lost 1 base, and 16 bases lay between the germline ends. CDR1 is MNHEY and CDR2 is SMNVEV in the germline V gene (reference sequence). The CDR3 length is 16 residues. The CDR3 DNA is TGTGCCAGCAGTTACACCGGGGGGAAATCGAACACTGAAGCTTTCTTT. Translated, it gives CASSYTGGKSNTEAFF.

The chain links TRBV3-1 (or the pseudogene TRBV3-2) to TRBJ1-2; no clear D. Deletions cut 1 base from V and 5 bases from J, with 17 bases between. Per the germline V gene, CDR1 is LGHDT and CDR2 is YNNKEL (reference sequence). CDR3 size: 16 residues. The CDR3 loop reads CASSQVSGWKGYGYTF. CDR3 in DNA: TGTGCCAGCAGCCAAGTCAGCGGATGGAAGGGTTATGGCTACACCTTC.

Turning to this clone: This specimen includes other DNA sequences encoding the same CDR3. This sequence joins TRBV29-1 and TRBJ1-2; D is perhaps TRBD1 (5 bases). In germline, CDR1 is SQVTM, CDR2 ANQGSEA. The CDR3 contains 13 residues. V was trimmed by 1 base and J by 4 bases, leaving 10 bases between them. CDR3 in DNA: TGCAGCGTTGAAGCGGGGGGGGGCTATGGCTACACCTTC. It specifies CSVEAGGGYGYTF.

This clone appeared a single time. Here the CDR3 reads CASSLEQWTSGVDTEAFF. In DNA, the CDR3 is TGTGCCAGCAGCTTAGAGCAGTGGACTTCAGGCGTGGACACTGAAGCTTTCTTT. The chain links TRBV7-2 to TRBJ1-1; D ambiguous. The CDR3 is 18 amino acids. Germline loops: CDR1 SGHTA, CDR2 FQGNSA. Trimming pared 1 base from V and 3 bases from J, leaving 21 bases between. The whole variable domain, remainder taken from reference TRBV7-2 and TRBJ1-1, is GAGVSQSPSNKVTEKGKDVELRCDPISGHTALYWYRQSLGQGLEFLIYFQGNSAPDKSGLPSDRFSAERTGGSVSTLTIQRTQQEDSAVYLCASSLEQWTSGVDTEAFFGQGTRLTVV.

The chain links TRBV6-5 to TRBJ2-4; a possible D gene is TRBD2 (6 bases). The CDR3 contains 16 residues. Germline V gives CDR1 MNHEY, CDR2 SVGAGI. V gave up 3 bases and J gave up 3 bases, with 15 bases separating them. CDR3 nucleotide sequence: TGTGCCAGCAGTTATTGGGAGGACGTTGGCAAAAACATTCAGTACTTC. This translates into CASSYWEDVGKNIQYF.

The chain employs TRBV6-5 and TRBJ1-2; D call uncertain. The CDR3 sequence is 15 residues long. V was clipped by 7 bases and J by 2 bases, with 17 bases between them. CDR1 MNHEY and CDR2 SVGAGI come from the germline V gene. CDR3: CASTPSEGINYGYTF. CDR3 bases: TGTGCCAGCACCCCAAGTGAGGGAATCAACTATGGCTACACCTTC.

This clone was seen only a few times. This rearrangement joins TRBV7-2 to TRBJ1-5, with D tentatively TRBD1 (5 bases). With 2 bases removed from V and 4 bases from J, the gap between germline ends came to 9 bases. CDR3 size: 14 residues. CDR1 is SGHTA, CDR2 FQGNSA, per germline. DNA of the CDR3: TGTGCCAGCAGCTTACGGGCAGGGAATCAGCCCCAGCATTTT. This gives the protein CASSLRAGNQPQHF.